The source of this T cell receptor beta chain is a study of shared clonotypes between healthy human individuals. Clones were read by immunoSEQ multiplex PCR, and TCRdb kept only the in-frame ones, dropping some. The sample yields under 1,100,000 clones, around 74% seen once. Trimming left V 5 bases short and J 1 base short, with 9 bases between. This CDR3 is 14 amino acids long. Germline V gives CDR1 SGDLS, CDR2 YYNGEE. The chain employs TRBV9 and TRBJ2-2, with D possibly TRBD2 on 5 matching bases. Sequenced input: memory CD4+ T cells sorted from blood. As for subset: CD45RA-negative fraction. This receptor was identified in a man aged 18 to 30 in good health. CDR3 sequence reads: CASSRGGNTGELFF. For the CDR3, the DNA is TGTGCCAGCAGTCGTGGAGGGAACACCGGGGAGCTGTTTTTT.